The 26 T cell receptor beta chains below all came from one sample that was sequenced in a study of T cell repertoires in cytomegalovirus infection. Each CDR3 protein gets one entry after TCRdb re-called the reads with MiXCR. Here the sample spans roughly 990,000 distinct CDR3 sequences, around 31% being singletons. No antigen is known for these receptors. The specimen was cultured CD8+ T cells from PBMCs, collected from culture after CMV antigen stimulation. The receptors here all came from a human donor in good health (CMV status not recorded). Some clones in this sample may be carry-over from other donors' samples.

This chain joins TRBV20-1 and TRBJ1-3; maybe TRBD1 (5 bases). V lost 2 bases and J lost 0, with 14 bases in between. The CDR3 has 16 residues. Germline assignment: CDR1 DFQATT and CDR2 SNEGSKA (reference sequence). The CDR3 DNA sequence: TGCAGTGCTAGACAGCCCCGGGGCGACTCTGGAAACACCATATATTTT. It specifies CSARQPRGDSGNTIYF.

Here the CDR3 DNA reads TGTGCCAGCAGCCCGAGGCAGGGGCCGCATTCACCCCTCCACTTT. This encodes CASSPRQGPHSPLHF. This chain connects TRBV7-6 to TRBJ1-6; maybe TRBD1 (6 bases). This CDR3 has 15 amino acids. Looked up from germline, CDR1 is SGHVS and CDR2 is FNYEAQ. Trimming shortened V by 5 bases and J by 8 bases, and 16 bases separated the two germline ends.

This clonotype came up many times. The V and J genes are TRBV7-2 and TRBJ1-2, with TRBD1 identical over 9 bases. The germline V gene encodes CDR1 SGHTA and CDR2 FQGNSA. The length of the CDR3 is 14 residues. Unmatched junction bases numbered 7, after V lost 1 base and J lost 10 bases. CDR3 residues: CASSLGGTGRDYTF. As DNA, the CDR3 is TGTGCCAGCAGCTTAGGGGGGACAGGGAGGGACTACACCTTC.

The chain recombines TRBV18 with TRBJ2-1; 7 bases map to TRBD1. This CDR3 has 18 amino acids. Germline CDR1 and CDR2: KGHSH and LQKENI. The trim removed 4 bases at V and 9 bases at J, leaving 21 bases unmatched. The DNA of the CDR3 is TGTGCCAGCTCACGTACTACCCAGGGACAGTCCGTTTTGCCTGAGCAGTTCTTC. Its protein is CASSRTTQGQSVLPEQFF.

This clonotype has just a few counts. The CDR3 sequence: CASMGDRVLSNQPQHF. As DNA, the CDR3 is TGTGCCAGCATGGGAGACAGGGTCCTTAGCAATCAGCCCCAGCATTTT. The rearrangement links TRBV28 to TRBJ1-5; 7 nucleotides match TRBD1. The V and J ends lost 7 bases and 0 bases, in that order; junction bases with no gene match: 9. This CDR3 has 16 amino acids. The germline gives CDR1 MDHEN, CDR2 SYDVKM.

The J gene is TRBJ1-2, the V gene TRBV20-1; no clear D. The CDR3 has 14 residues. In germline, CDR1 is DFQATT, CDR2 SNEGSKA (reference sequence). V was shortened by 5 bases and J by 0 bases, with 13 bases between the two germline ends. For the CDR3, the DNA is TGCAGTGCTCCTTCGGACGGACCTAACTATGGCTACACCTTC. This encodes CSAPSDGPNYGYTF.

The chain recombines TRBV19 with TRBJ1-1, with D perhaps matching TRBD1 (5 bases). The length of the CDR3 is 15 residues. Germline CDR1 is LNHDA and CDR2 is SQIVND (reference sequence). Between the trimmed V and J ends, which lost 6 bases and 5 bases, there was a span of 19 bases. The CDR3: CASSVIRDRGTEAFF. CDR3 in DNA: TGTGCCAGTAGCGTCATACGGGACCGAGGGACTGAAGCTTTCTTT.

This clonotype was counted between two and nine times. This sequence joins TRBV14 and TRBJ2-7; TRBD1 agrees at 7 bases. The V gene end was trimmed by 0 bases and the J gene end by 6 bases; junction bases not matched to a gene: 11. Germline loops: CDR1 SGHDN, CDR2 FVKESK. CDR3 size: 16 residues. CDR3 protein: CASSQDWAGGMSEQYF. The CDR3 DNA reads as TGTGCCAGCAGCCAAGATTGGGCAGGGGGAATGAGCGAGCAGTACTTC.

This chain links TRBV9 with TRBJ2-3, with 9 bases aligning to TRBD2. Losses at the gene ends were 0 bases for V and 4 bases for J; bases not matched to a gene: 3. The CDR3 consists of 15 residues. CDR1 and CDR2 (germline): SGDLS, YYNGEE. This CDR3 reads CASSVGASGADTQYF. CDR3 DNA: TGTGCCAGCAGCGTAGGAGCTAGCGGGGCAGATACGCAGTATTTT.

Only a few counts were recorded for this clonotype. The V call is TRBV18, the J call TRBJ1-4, with 7 bases fitting TRBD1. The ends lost 2 bases at V and 5 bases at J; junction bases unmatched: 5. CDR1 KGHSH and CDR2 LQKENI come from the germline V gene. The CDR3 spans 15 residues. CDR3 sequence (DNA): TGTGCCAGCTCACCAGGTGACAGGGTGAATGAAAAACTGTTTTTT. This sequence encodes CASSPGDRVNEKLFF. Looking up the rest from reference TRBV18 and TRBJ1-4 gives the full variable domain: NAGVMQNPRHLVRRRGQEARLRCSPMKGHSHVYWYRQLPEEGLKFMVYLQKENIIDESGMPKERFSAEFPKEGPSILRIQQVVRGDSAAYFCASSPGDRVNEKLFFGSGTQLSVL.

This chain uses TRBV19 with TRBJ2-5; D not certain. The V gene lost 3 bases and the J gene lost 5 bases, with 10 bases spanning the gap. The CDR3 loop spans 13 amino acids. Germline-derived CDR1 and CDR2 are LNHDA and SQIVND (reference sequence). CDR3 amino acids: CASSIWLMETQYF. The CDR3 DNA reads as TGTGCCAGTAGTATTTGGCTAATGGAGACCCAGTACTTC.

The chain joins TRBV19 to TRBJ1-5, with TRBD1 as a possible D gene (5 bases). Trimming removed 0 bases from V and 3 bases from J, with 18 bases in between. CDR1 LNHDA and CDR2 SQIVND come from the germline V gene (reference sequence). The CDR3 totals 18 residues. Here the CDR3 reads CASSIDPGRDPTNQPQHF. The CDR3 nucleotides are TGTGCCAGTAGTATAGATCCTGGTAGGGACCCTACCAATCAGCCCCAGCATTTT.

This clonotype came up many times. The V gene is TRBV6-2 or TRBV6-3, the J gene TRBJ2-2; 9 bases line up with TRBD1. CDR3 length: 18 amino acids. The germline V gene has CDR1 MNHEY and CDR2 SVGEGT. The V and J ends lost 8 bases and 1 base, in that order; junction bases with no gene match: 14. Here the CDR3 DNA reads TGTGCCAGCCATGTGAATCTCCGGACAGGGGTGAACACCGGGGAGCTGTTTTTT. Protein sequence: CASHVNLRTGVNTGELFF.

Of note for this clonotype: Being one base from a much bigger clone, this may be a read error. J is TRBJ2-5 and V is TRBV7-4; 7 positions match TRBD1. Germline CDR1 SGHVT, CDR2 SQSDAQ. Trimming took 2 bases from V and 0 from J; bases not matched to a gene: 6. This CDR3 is built from 16 residues. CDR3 DNA sequence: TGTGCCAGCAGCTTAAGTTCGACAGGGTACCAAGAGACCCAGTACTTC. It codes for CASSLSSTGYQETQYF. Looking up the rest from reference TRBV7-4 and TRBJ2-5 gives the full variable domain: GAGVSQSPRYKVAKRGRDVALRCDSISGHVTLYWYRQTLGQGSEVLTYSQSDAQRDKSGRPSGRFSAERPERSVSTLKIQRTEQGDSAVYLCASSLSSTGYQETQYFGPGTRLLVL.

On this clonotype itself: A much more abundant neighbour one base away suggests this may be a read error. CDR3 nucleotides: TGTGCCAGCAGTCGACTAGCGATCTCCTACGAGCAGTTCTTC. Amino acid sequence: CASSRLAISYEQFF. The chain recombines TRBV7-8 with TRBJ2-7; 8 positions match TRBD2. Near its end, the DNA agrees better with TRBJ2-1, so the J call may be wrong. The CDR3 has 14 residues. Germline values: CDR1 SGHVS, CDR2 FQNEAQ.

The DNA for the CDR3 is TGTGCCAGCTCAGATGAGGGGGGAGGAGCCTACGAGCAGTACTTC. It specifies CASSDEGGGAYEQYF. The chain links TRBV18 to TRBJ2-7; D possibly matches TRBD1 or TRBD2 (6 bases each). V lost 5 bases to trimming and J lost 2 bases, with 16 bases between them. Germline CDR1 KGHSH, CDR2 LQKENI. The CDR3 runs to 15 residues.

This clonotype was detected ten times or more. The gene calls are TRBV7-2 and TRBJ2-3; D is unclear. The CDR3 is 13 residues long. Germline V gene lookup returns CDR1 SGHTA and CDR2 FQGNSA. The V end was cut by 4 bases, the J end by 1 base, with 6 bases between. CDR3 bases: TGTGCCAGCAGCTCCCGGGGCACAGATACGCAGTATTTT. Its protein is CASSSRGTDTQYF. Looking up the rest from reference TRBV7-2 and TRBJ2-3 gives the full variable domain: GAGVSQSPSNKVTEKGKDVELRCDPISGHTALYWYRQSLGQGLEFLIYFQGNSAPDKSGLPSDRFSAERTGGSVSTLTIQRTQQEDSAVYLCASSSRGTDTQYFGPGTRLTVL.

This clonotype occurred many times. CDR3 amino acids: CASSFLLAGQETQYF. The CDR3 nucleotides read TGTGCCAGCAGCTTCCTTCTAGCGGGCCAAGAGACCCAGTACTTC. The chain couples TRBV7-8 to TRBJ2-5, with 8 bases identical to TRBD2. The CDR3 is made up of 15 amino acids. The germline CDR1 and CDR2 sequences are SGHVS and FQNEAQ. With 3 bases clipped from V and 1 base from J, the junction kept 4 bases outside the gene matches.

This clonotype was found once. The CDR3 sequence: CASSRTGELDTQYF. The CDR3 DNA reads as TGTGCCAGCAGCCGGACAGGGGAATTAGATACGCAGTATTTT. The rearrangement joins TRBV6-1 to TRBJ2-3, with 9 positions matching TRBD1. CDR1 and CDR2 (germline): MNHNS, SASEGT. The CDR3 covers 14 residues. The ends lost 6 bases at V and 5 bases at J; junction bases unmatched: 6.

J is TRBJ1-5 and V is TRBV19, with D perhaps TRBD1 (6 bases). Germline V lookup: CDR1 LNHDA, CDR2 SQIVND (reference sequence). V was pared by 7 bases and J by 0 bases, with 22 bases between. The CDR3 covers 18 residues. CDR3 residues: CASTLTGKGFNSNQPQHF. The CDR3 DNA is TGTGCCAGTACCCTGACAGGTAAAGGTTTCAATAGCAATCAGCCCCAGCATTTT. Variable domain in full (rest from reference TRBV19 and TRBJ1-5): DGGITQSPKYLFRKEGQNVTLSCEQNLNHDAMYWYRQDPGQGLRLIYYSQIVNDFQKGDIAEGYSVSREKKESFPLTVTSAQKNPTAFYLCASTLTGKGFNSNQPQHFGDGTRLSIL.

This clonotype was seen a handful of times. The V gene is TRBV7-9, the J gene TRBJ2-5; TRBD2 matches at 11 bases. CDR1 and CDR2 (germline): SEHNR, FQNEAQ (reference sequence). There are 17 residues in the CDR3. Germline trimming cut 4 bases from V and 2 bases from J; bases unmatched to any gene: 9. CDR3 sequence: CASSSYQLAGEQETQYF. CDR3 sequence (DNA): TGTGCCAGCAGCTCCTACCAACTAGCGGGGGAGCAAGAGACCCAGTACTTC.

As concerns this clonotype: A much larger clone differs from this one at a single base, so this may be a read error. The V call is TRBV12-3 or TRBV12-4, the J call TRBJ1-1; D possibly corresponds to TRBD1 (5 bases). The ends were cut back, 3 bases at V and 3 bases at J, with 35 bases in the middle. This CDR3 has 22 amino acids. CDR3: CASSFQIEGPTSQEGWDTEAFF. The CDR3 bases are TGTGCCAGCAGTTTTCAGATCGAGGGACCTACGTCTCAGGAGGGGTGGGACACTGAAGCTTTCTTT.

The J gene is TRBJ2-1, the V gene TRBV9; TRBD1 matches 9 bases. J gave up 6 bases and V 0 bases, and 1 base lay outside the gene matches. There are 14 residues in the CDR3. CDR1 is SGDLS, CDR2 YYNGEE, per germline. The CDR3 sequence: CASSVEDRGNEQFF. Here the CDR3 DNA reads TGTGCCAGCAGCGTAGAGGACAGGGGCAATGAGCAGTTCTTC.

A few counts support this clonotype. V and J are TRBV28 and TRBJ2-1; D gene uncertain. This CDR3 spans 15 amino acids. Trimming took off 6 bases at V and 0 bases at J, with 12 bases between the two ends. The germline V gene encodes CDR1 MDHEN and CDR2 SYDVKM. Here the CDR3 reads CASSPPTFSYNEQFF. DNA for the CDR3: TGTGCCAGCAGCCCTCCGACTTTCTCCTACAATGAGCAGTTCTTC. Looking up the rest from reference TRBV28 and TRBJ2-1 gives the full variable domain: DVKVTQSSRYLVKRTGEKVFLECVQDMDHENMFWYRQDPGLGLRLIYFSYDVKMKEKGDIPEGYSVSREKKERFSLILESASTNQTSMYLCASSPPTFSYNEQFFGPGTRLTVL.

The rearrangement joins TRBV4-3 to TRBJ2-3; D is ambiguous. This CDR3 contains 18 residues. CDR1 LGHNA and CDR2 YSLEER come from the germline V gene. V gave up 4 bases and J gave up 0 bases, with 20 bases separating them. The chain's CDR3 is CASSPRISWLGSTDTQYF. The CDR3 DNA reads as TGCGCCAGCAGCCCAAGAATTTCCTGGTTAGGGAGCACAGATACGCAGTATTTT.

This clonotype was found a few times. V gene TRBV7-2 combines with J gene TRBJ2-7, with 7 bases aligning to TRBD1. V shed 3 bases and J 7 bases; nucleotides not matched to a gene: 6. Germline CDR1 is SGHTA and CDR2 is FQGNSA. The length of the CDR3 is 13 residues. CDR3 DNA sequence: TGTGCCAGCAGCTTGACAGGGTGGATGGAGCAGTACGTC. Its translation: CASSLTGWMEQYV.